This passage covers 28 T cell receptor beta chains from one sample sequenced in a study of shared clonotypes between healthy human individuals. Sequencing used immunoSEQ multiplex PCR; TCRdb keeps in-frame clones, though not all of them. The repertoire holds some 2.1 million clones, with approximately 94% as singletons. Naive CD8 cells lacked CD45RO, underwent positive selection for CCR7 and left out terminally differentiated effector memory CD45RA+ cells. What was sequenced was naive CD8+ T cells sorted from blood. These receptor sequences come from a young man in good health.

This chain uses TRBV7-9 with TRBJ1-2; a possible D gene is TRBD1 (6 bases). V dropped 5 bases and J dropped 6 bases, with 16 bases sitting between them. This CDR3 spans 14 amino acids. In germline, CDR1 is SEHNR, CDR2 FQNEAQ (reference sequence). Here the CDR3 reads CASSAESYRDGYTF. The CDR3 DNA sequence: TGTGCCAGCAGCGCCGAGTCGTACAGGGATGGCTACACCTTC. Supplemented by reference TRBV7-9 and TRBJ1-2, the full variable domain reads DTGVSQNPRHKITKRGQNVTFRCDPISEHNRLYWYRQTLGQGPEFLTYFQNEAQLEKSRLLSDRFSAERPKGSFSTLEIQRTEQGDSAMYLCASSAESYRDGYTFGSGTRLTVV.

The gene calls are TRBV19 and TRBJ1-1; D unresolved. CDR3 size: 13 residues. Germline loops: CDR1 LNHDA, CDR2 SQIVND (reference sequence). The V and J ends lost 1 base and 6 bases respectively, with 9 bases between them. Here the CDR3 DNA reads TGTGCCAGTAGTATAGGGTCGGTATCTGAAGCTTTCTTT. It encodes CASSIGSVSEAFF. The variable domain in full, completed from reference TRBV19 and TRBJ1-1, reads DGGITQSPKYLFRKEGQNVTLSCEQNLNHDAMYWYRQDPGQGLRLIYYSQIVNDFQKGDIAEGYSVSREKKESFPLTVTSAQKNPTAFYLCASSIGSVSEAFFGQGTRLTVV.

CDR3 sequence: CASMEGASNEKLFF. Written as DNA, the CDR3 is TGTGCCAGCATGGAGGGGGCGTCTAATGAAAAACTGTTTTTT. The chain carries TRBV2 and TRBJ1-4; 7 bases align to TRBD1. CDR3 size: 14 residues. The germline gives CDR1 SNHLY, CDR2 FYNNEI. V shed 7 bases and J 3 bases; nucleotides not matched to a gene: 5.

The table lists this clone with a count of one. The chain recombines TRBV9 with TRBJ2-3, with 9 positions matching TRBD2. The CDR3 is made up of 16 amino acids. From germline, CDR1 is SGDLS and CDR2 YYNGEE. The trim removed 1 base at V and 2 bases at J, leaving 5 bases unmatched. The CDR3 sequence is CASSVQLAGSTDTQYF. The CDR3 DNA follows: TGTGCCAGCAGCGTACAACTAGCGGGCTCCACAGATACGCAGTATTTT.

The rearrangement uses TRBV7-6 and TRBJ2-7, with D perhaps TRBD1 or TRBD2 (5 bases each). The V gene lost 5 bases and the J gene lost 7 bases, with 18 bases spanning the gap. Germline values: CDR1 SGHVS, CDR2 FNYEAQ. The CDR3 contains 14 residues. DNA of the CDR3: TGTGCCAGCAGCCGAAACGCCGGGGCGCGGGAGCAGTACTTC. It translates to CASSRNAGAREQYF.

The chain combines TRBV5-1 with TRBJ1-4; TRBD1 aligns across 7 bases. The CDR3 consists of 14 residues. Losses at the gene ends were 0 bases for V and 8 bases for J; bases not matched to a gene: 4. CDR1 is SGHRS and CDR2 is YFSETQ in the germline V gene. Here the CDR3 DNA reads TGCGCCAGCAGCTTGGGGCAGGGGGAGGAAAAACTGTTTTTT. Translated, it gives CASSLGQGEEKLFF.

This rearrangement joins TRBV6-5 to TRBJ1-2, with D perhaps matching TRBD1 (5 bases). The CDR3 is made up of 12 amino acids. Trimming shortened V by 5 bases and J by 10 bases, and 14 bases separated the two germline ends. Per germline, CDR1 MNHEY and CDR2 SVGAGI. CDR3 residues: CASSPYGGVYTF. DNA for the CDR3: TGTGCCAGCAGTCCCTACGGGGGAGTCTACACCTTC.

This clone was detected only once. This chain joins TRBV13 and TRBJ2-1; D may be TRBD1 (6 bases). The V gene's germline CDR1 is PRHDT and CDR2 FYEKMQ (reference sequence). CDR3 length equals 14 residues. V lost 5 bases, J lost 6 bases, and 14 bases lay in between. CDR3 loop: CASSRQDLVNEQFF. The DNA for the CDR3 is TGTGCCAGCAGCCGACAGGACTTGGTCAATGAGCAGTTCTTC.

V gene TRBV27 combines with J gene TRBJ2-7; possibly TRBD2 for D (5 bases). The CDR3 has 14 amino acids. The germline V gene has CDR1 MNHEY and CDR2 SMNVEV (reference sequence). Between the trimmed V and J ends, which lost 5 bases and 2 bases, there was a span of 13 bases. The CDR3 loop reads CASSLDGSTYEQYF. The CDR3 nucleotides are TGTGCCAGCAGTCTTGATGGGAGTACCTACGAGCAGTACTTC.

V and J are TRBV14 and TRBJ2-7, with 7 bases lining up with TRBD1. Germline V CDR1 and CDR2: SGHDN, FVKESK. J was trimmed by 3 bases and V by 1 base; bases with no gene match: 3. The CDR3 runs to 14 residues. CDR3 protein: CASSQGDSYYEQYF. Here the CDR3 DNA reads TGTGCCAGCAGCCAAGGGGACAGTTACTACGAGCAGTACTTC.

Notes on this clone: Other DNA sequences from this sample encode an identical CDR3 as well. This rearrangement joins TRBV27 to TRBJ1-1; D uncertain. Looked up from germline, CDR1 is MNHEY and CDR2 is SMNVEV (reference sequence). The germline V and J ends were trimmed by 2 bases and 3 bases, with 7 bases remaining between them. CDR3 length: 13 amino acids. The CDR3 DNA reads TGTGCCAGCAGTTTAGGGCGGGACACTGAAGCTTTCTTT. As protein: CASSLGRDTEAFF.

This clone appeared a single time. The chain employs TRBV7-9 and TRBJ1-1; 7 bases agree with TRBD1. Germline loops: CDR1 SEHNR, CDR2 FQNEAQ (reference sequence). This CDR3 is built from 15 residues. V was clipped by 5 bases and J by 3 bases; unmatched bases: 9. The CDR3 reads CASSPAQGRDTEAFF. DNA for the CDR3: TGTGCCAGCAGCCCAGCACAGGGGAGGGACACTGAAGCTTTCTTT.

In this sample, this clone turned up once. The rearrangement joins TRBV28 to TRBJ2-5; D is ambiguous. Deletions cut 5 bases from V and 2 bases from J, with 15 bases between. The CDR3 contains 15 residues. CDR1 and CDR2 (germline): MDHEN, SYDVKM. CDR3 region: CASSVGYGSQETQYF. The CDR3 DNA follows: TGTGCCAGCAGTGTAGGGTATGGCTCTCAAGAGACCCAGTACTTC.

The CDR3 nucleotides are TGCAGCGCTGGAACAGGGGTCAATGAGCAGTTCTTC. Its translation: CSAGTGVNEQFF. The V and J genes are TRBV29-1 and TRBJ2-1; TRBD1 aligns across 7 bases. Trimming cost V 7 bases and J 6 bases; bases outside gene matches: 6. The CDR3 runs 12 residues. Looked up from germline, CDR1 is SQVTM and CDR2 is ANQGSEA.

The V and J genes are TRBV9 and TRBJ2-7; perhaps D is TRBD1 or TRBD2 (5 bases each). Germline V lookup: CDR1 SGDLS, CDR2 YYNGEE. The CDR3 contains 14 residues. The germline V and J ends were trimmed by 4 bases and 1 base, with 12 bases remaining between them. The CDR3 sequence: CASSSRDGSYEQYF. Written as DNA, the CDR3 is TGTGCCAGCAGCTCCCGGGACGGGTCCTACGAGCAGTACTTC.

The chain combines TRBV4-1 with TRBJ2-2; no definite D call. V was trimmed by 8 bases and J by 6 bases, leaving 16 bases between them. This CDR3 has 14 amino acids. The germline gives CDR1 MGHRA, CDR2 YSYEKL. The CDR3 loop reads CASERWQASGELFF. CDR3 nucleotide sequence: TGCGCCAGCGAGAGATGGCAGGCCTCCGGGGAGCTGTTTTTT.

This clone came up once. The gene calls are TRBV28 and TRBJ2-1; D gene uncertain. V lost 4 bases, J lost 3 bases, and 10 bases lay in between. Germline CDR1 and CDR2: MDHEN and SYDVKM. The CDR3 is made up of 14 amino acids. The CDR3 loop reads CASSSRQDYNEQFF. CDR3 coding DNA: TGTGCCAGCAGTTCGCGACAAGACTACAATGAGCAGTTCTTC.

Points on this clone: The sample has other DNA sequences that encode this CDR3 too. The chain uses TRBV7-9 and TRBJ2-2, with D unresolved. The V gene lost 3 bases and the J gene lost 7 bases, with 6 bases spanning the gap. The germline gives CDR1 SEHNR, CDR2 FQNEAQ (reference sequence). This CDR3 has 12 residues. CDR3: CASSLDGGELFF. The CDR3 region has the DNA TGTGCCAGCAGCTTGGACGGCGGGGAGCTGTTTTTT.

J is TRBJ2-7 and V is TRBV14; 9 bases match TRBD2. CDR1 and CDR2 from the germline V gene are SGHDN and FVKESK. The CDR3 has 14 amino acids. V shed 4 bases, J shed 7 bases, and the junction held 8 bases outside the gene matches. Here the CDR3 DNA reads TGTGCCAGCAGCCCCGGGACTAGCCCCTTAGAGCAGTACTTC. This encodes CASSPGTSPLEQYF.

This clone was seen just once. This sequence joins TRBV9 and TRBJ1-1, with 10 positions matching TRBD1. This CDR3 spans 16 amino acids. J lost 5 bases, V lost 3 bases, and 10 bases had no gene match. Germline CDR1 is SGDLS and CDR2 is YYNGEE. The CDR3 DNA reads TGTGCCAGCAGCGCCGACCCCGGACAGGGGGGGACTGAAGCTTTCTTT. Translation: CASSADPGQGGTEAFF.

The CDR3 sequence is CASSQDAGASYNEQFF. The DNA for the CDR3 is TGCGCCAGCAGCCAAGATGCGGGGGCATCCTACAATGAGCAGTTCTTC. This chain links TRBV4-1 with TRBJ2-1; tentatively, D is TRBD2 (7 bases). Germline V lookup: CDR1 MGHRA, CDR2 YSYEKL. This CDR3 has 16 amino acids. With 0 bases removed from V and 1 base from J, the gap between germline ends came to 10 bases.

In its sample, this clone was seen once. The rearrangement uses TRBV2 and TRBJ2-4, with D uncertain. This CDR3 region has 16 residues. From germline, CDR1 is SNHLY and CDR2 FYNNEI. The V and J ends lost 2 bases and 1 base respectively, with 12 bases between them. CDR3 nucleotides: TGTGCCAGCAGTGAACCTGGGCCCATTGCCAAAAACATTCAGTACTTC. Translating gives CASSEPGPIAKNIQYF.

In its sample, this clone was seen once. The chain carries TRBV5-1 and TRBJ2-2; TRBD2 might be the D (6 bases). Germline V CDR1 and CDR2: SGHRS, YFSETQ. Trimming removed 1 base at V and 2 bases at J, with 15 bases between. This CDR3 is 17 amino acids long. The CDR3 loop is CASSLSPGVSNTGELFF. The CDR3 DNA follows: TGCGCCAGCAGCTTGTCCCCGGGAGTGAGTAACACCGGGGAGCTGTTTTTT.

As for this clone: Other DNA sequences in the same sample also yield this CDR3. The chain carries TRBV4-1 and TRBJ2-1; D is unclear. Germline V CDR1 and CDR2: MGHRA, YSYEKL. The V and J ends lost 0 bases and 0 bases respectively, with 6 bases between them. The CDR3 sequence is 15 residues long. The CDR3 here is CASSQDISSYNEQFF. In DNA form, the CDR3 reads TGCGCCAGCAGCCAAGATATAAGCTCCTACAATGAGCAGTTCTTC.

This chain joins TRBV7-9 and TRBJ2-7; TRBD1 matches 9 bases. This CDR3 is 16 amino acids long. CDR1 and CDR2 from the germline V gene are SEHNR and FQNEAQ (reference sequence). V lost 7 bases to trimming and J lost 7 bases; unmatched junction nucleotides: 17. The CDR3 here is CASKGKGGQGVWEQYF. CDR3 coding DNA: TGTGCCAGCAAAGGGAAAGGGGGACAGGGTGTTTGGGAGCAGTACTTC.

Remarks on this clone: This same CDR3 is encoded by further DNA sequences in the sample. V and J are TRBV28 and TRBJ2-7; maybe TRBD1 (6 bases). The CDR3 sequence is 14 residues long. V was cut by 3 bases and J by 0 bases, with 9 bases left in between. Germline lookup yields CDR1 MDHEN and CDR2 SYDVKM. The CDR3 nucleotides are TGTGCCAGCAGTTTCCCGGACAGCTCCTACGAGCAGTACTTC. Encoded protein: CASSFPDSSYEQYF. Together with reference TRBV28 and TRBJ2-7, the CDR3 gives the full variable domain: DVKVTQSSRYLVKRTGEKVFLECVQDMDHENMFWYRQDPGLGLRLIYFSYDVKMKEKGDIPEGYSVSREKKERFSLILESASTNQTSMYLCASSFPDSSYEQYFGPGTRLTVT.

The CDR3 nucleotides read TGTGCCAGCAGCTTTGAGCGGGAGGGGTCCCAAGAGACCCAGTACTTC. Translation gives CASSFEREGSQETQYF. The chain recombines TRBV7-9 with TRBJ2-5; 10 bases map to TRBD2. Per germline, CDR1 SEHNR and CDR2 FQNEAQ (reference sequence). V gave up 3 bases and J gave up 1 base; unmatched junction bases: 5. CDR3 size: 16 residues. The full variable domain, in which reference TRBV7-9 and TRBJ2-5 provide the parts outside the CDR3, is DTGVSQNPRHKITKRGQNVTFRCDPISEHNRLYWYRQTLGQGPEFLTYFQNEAQLEKSRLLSDRFSAERPKGSFSTLEIQRTEQGDSAMYLCASSFEREGSQETQYFGPGTRLLVL.

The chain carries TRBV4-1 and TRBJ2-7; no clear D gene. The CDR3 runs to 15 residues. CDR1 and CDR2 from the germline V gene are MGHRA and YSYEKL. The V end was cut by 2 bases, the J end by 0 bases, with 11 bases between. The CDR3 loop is CASSQLTASSYEQYF. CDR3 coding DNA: TGCGCCAGCAGCCAACTGACGGCCAGCTCCTACGAGCAGTACTTC.